A selection of T cell receptor beta chains follows, all from one sample in a study of blood T cell repertoires in COVID-19. Produced via immunoSEQ multiplex PCR; TCRdb's table is partial and in-frame only. The table lists roughly 300,000 clones, about four fifths of them singletons. The specimen sequenced was peripheral blood. These receptors all stem from a human donor with COVID-19, enrolled during active disease. The donor label of this sample is uncertain. Both conserved end residues are part of each CDR3. The D gene is left open where the match is weak.

d_call | v_call | cdr3_aa
TRBD1 | TRBV19 | CASSIGRRDRGFGYTF
. | TRBV4-1 | CASSQEEVGTGELFF
. | TRBV18 | CASSPDRSSYNEQFF
. | TRBV24-1 | CATSAGEVQPQHF
TRBD1 | TRBV19 | CASRRGQINEKLFF
TRBD2 | TRBV6-5 | CASSPLAGVAHEQYF
. | TRBV6-6 | CASSLQSQGVGEKLFF
. | TRBV5-1 | CASSSRAVGELFF
. | TRBV12-3/TRBV12-4 | CASTRGGNTPQHF
. | TRBV7-2 | CASKGGGSLYEQYF
. | TRBV30 | CAWRGGRVDEQFF
TRBD2 | TRBV30 | CAFGLAGGETQYF
TRBD1 | TRBV27 | CASSLQGDEKLFF
TRBD1 | TRBV27 | CASSSGTGGYEQYF
TRBD1 | TRBV11-3 | CASSLNRGRKGMNTEAFF
. | TRBV25-1 | CASRDRWDTQYF
. | TRBV5-4 | CASSLKRVMDEQYF
. | TRBV7-8 | CASRRDQGGEQFF
TRBD2 | TRBV7-9 | CASSLGEGIPYYNEQFF
TRBD1 | TRBV20-1 | CSASSPTGAQYF
TRBD1 | TRBV18 | CASSPGQGRYSEQFF
TRBD1 | TRBV30 | CAWRTGGQSGYTF
TRBD1 | TRBV30 | CAWSRGLREGQPQHF
TRBD2 | TRBV19 | CASSFRPGLAIENEQFF
. | TRBV19 | CASRRVFDTQGSGDQPQHF